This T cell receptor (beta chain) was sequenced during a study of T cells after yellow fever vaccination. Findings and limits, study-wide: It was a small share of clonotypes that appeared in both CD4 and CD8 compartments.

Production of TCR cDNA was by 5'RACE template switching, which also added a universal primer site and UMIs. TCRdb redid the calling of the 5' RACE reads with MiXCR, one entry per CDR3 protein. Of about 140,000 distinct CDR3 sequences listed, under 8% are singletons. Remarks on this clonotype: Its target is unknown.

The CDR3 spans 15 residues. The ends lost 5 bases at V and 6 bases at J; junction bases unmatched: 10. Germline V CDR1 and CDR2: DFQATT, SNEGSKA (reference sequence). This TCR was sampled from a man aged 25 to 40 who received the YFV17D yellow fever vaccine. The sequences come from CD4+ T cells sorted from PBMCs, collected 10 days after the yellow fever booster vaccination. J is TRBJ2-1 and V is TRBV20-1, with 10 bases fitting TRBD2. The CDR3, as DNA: TGCAGTGCTCTCAGGCTAGCGGGGGAAGCCAATGAGCAGTTCTTC. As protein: CSALRLAGEANEQFF.